This T cell receptor (beta chain) comes out of a study of shared clonotypes between healthy human individuals (dated by TCRdb to about 2020). With regard to the full study: The cohort included three men and a couple of women between 18 and 49 years of age. Per donor, three plates each were used for CD4 naive and CD4 memory, two for CD8 naive, and one for CD8 memory. To increase sequencing depth and limit assay-specific biases, different laboratories used diverse techniques to prepare libraries and sequence TCR repertoires. Between about 0.94 and 8.9 billion PBMCs per donor were obtained by leukapheresis. The study deeply sequenced blood TCR repertoires of five healthy adults to estimate repertoire size and the extent of clonotype sharing between individuals. Findings and caveats that apply to the study as a whole: Rarefaction of sorted-subset datasets indicated incomplete sequencing despite the large sequencing depth. Compared with non-shared clonotypes, the clonotypes found in all four sorted-subset donors had higher generation probabilities. Pairwise subsampling indicated that sequencing depth was expected to affect the degree of clonotype sharing among donors. Sampling was restricted to blood, and TCR repertoires in tissue are likely to differ from TCR repertoires in blood. Because the study included a small number of donors, the genetic and exposure-history diversity represented was limited. Sharing across a few donors was observed for 4.5% to 6.5% of naive CD4, over 3% of naive CD8, about 2.5% of memory CD4, and about 0.38% of memory CD8 clonotypes. Naive subsets generally had larger estimated clonotype richness than memory subsets did.

As to this clone: Its recognized antigen is unknown. No base quality values were provided; no much bigger clone lies one nucleotide off.

Using the deep immunoSEQ assay, TCR CDR3 regions were amplified from genomic DNA by multiplex PCR. Extracted genomic DNA from each cell subset was spread evenly across all wells of several immunoSEQ 96-well plates, with each plate serving as a replicate. Each replicate PCR for sorted subsets received about 180 ng genomic DNA, equal to roughly 30,000 T cell genomes. Purified libraries were measured with a Qubit 3.0 fluorometer, size-checked on a Bioanalyzer 2100, and measured again with the KAPA Library Quantification kit. Each immunoSEQ 96-well plate was sequenced on its own single-read 150-cycle Illumina NextSeq 550 flow cell. As for the authors' bioinformatics: Because only junctional sequences without quality scores were contained in the immunoSEQ output, filtering matching that applied to full-length reads could not be performed. Sequences were annotated with PyIR, a Python wrapper for IgBLAST v1.9, using IMGT germline references to assign V/J genes and CDR3. Any read was removed if the V/J assignment was weak (E-value above 1e-6), the CDR3 was missing, or the read contained stop codons, out-of-frame junctions, or ambiguous translated residues. A V3J clonotype was defined by an identical inferred V gene, J gene, and CDR3 amino acid sequence. Percentage overlap between repertoires was calculated by dividing the number of shared unique clonotypes by the size of the smaller repertoire. Repertoire richness was assessed with RTK rarefaction, the Chao1 estimator, and Recon v2.1 estimates of unobserved clonotypes. For all TCRbeta clonotypes obtained by the gDNA method from four donors, generation probabilities were computed with OLGA. As stored in TCRdb, this immuneACCESS dataset retains in-frame rearrangements with V and J assigned. A fraction of the clones does not appear; measured against another copy, unresolved V genes explain less than half of the discrepancy, and the remainder lacks a known reason. V, J and clone size are taken as reported in that table, and D and trimming were inferred from the DNA itself. The table for this sample lists hundreds of thousands of clones; approximately 96% of them were counted only once. 0.11% of the sample is taken by the ten largest.

The CDR3 holds 14 amino acids from the cysteine to the phenylalanine. The kept DNA is CDR3 alone, 42 bases in frame from the first base. Via the germline V gene, CDR1 is SGHRS and CDR2 YFSETQ. Cut back by 0 bases and 2 bases, the V and J ends lie 8 bases apart. CD8 naive samples were CD45RO-negative cells positively selected for CCR7, giving a CD45RA+CCR7+ population that excluded TemRA cells. The donors were healthy, HIV-negative adults who had no recently reported acute infections or vaccinations. Only Caucasian adults living in Nashville, Tennessee, USA were represented among the donors. After blood collection by leukapheresis, PBMCs were isolated using Ficoll-Histopaque density gradient centrifugation and then cryopreserved in the vapor phase of liquid nitrogen. Purity and quantity of every magnetically sorted T cell population were checked by analytical flow cytometry. Genomic DNA was isolated from each sorted fraction and quantified by UV absorbance on a Nanodrop 2000c.

Sequencing was carried out using naive CD8+ T cells sorted from blood. This sample's cell subset or site label indicates: CD45RA+CCR7+. This sequence uses TRBV5-1 and TRBJ1-1; a confident D gene designation cannot be given. This sequence originates from a woman in her thirties in good health. DNA sequence: TGCGCCAGCAGCTTGGTTAGGTCCAACACTGAAGCTTTCTTT. Its translation reads: CASSLVRSNTEAFF.